This T cell receptor (beta chain) came from a study of T cell responses to AZD1222 COVID-19 vaccine. Worth noting for this clone: Its antigen remains unidentified.

The CDR3 contains 16 residues. Germline V gives CDR1 MDHEN, CDR2 SYDVKM. The V segment lost 5 bases and the J segment 0 bases; nucleotides outside the gene matches: 9. Broader study findings: The peak T cell response came first, and repertoires were sampled only after it. Only 6 or 7 people who got AZD1222 tested seropositive at baseline. Clonal diversity was possibly underestimated; the donors were predominantly white British and more often female. Vaccination with two AZD1222 doses was followed by a rise in Spike-specific TCR breadth and depth.

Repertoires were generated with immunoSEQ multiplex PCR, while TCRdb's copy carries only in-frame clones and drops some. The sample consists of about 220,000 clones, around 93% of them appearing once. This specimen consisted of peripheral blood, obtained on day 0 of MenACWY control vaccination. This TCR was sampled from an adult in good health. The V gene is TRBV28, the J gene TRBJ1-1, with TRBD1 identical over 7 bases. CDR3 loop: CASSVGTATMNTEAFF. The DNA for the CDR3 is TGTGCCAGCAGTGTGGGGACAGCTACTATGAACACTGAAGCTTTCTTT. Full variable domain (remainder filled in from reference TRBV28 and TRBJ1-1): DVKVTQSSRYLVKRTGEKVFLECVQDMDHENMFWYRQDPGLGLRLIYFSYDVKMKEKGDIPEGYSVSREKKERFSLILESASTNQTSMYLCASSVGTATMNTEAFFGQGTRLTVV.